This T cell receptor (beta chain) was sequenced in a study of OX40 agonist ivuxolimab in advanced cancers. General observations from the study: Both blood CD4+ and CD8+ T cells showed clonal growth by week 6 at 0.1 to 3.0 mg/kg.

The germline V gene encodes CDR1 WSHSY and CDR2 SAAADI. The CDR3 sequence is 16 residues long. The V end lost 0 bases, the J end lost 2 bases, and 14 bases lay between the germline ends. Worth noting for this clone: Its antigen is unidentified.

The protocol was immunoSEQ multiplex PCR, while the TCRdb copy is restricted to in-frame clones and leaves out a portion. The sample lists about 95,000 clones; roughly 90% were seen once. The sequenced sample was CD4+ or CD8+ T cells sorted from blood, obtained in a trial of the OX40 agonist ivuxolimab. The sequence was obtained from an adult with an advanced solid tumor such as melanoma, head and neck, liver or kidney cancer. The chain links TRBV10-2 to TRBJ2-7, with D tentatively TRBD2 (5 bases). CDR3 residues: CASSESSRGSPYEQYF. The CDR3 DNA follows: TGCGCCAGCAGTGAGTCCTCCCGGGGTTCCCCCTACGAGCAGTACTTC.